This T cell receptor beta chain was identified during a study of CD8+ T cells in alopecia areata. This clone was seen just once. RNA, once extracted, was reverse transcribed into cDNA for use as the sequencing template. The method was immunoSEQ multiplex PCR; TCRdb's version includes in-frame clones alone and lacks a portion of them. The repertoire includes about 110,000 clones, approximately 50% of them detected once, and roughly 25% sits in the top ten. Using a FACSAria, the CD4+ and CD8+ T cells were sorted from the PBMCs. This CDR3 comprises 13 residues. V lost 5 bases, J lost 2 bases, and 10 bases lay in between. Germline assignment: CDR1 MDHEN and CDR2 SYDVKM.

The sequence derives from a human donor with alopecia areata. Sequenced input: NKG2D-low CD8+ T cells sorted from blood. V and J are TRBV28 and TRBJ2-7; unclear D gene. CDR3 nucleotide sequence: TGTGCCAGCAGTGGGCGCGGCCCCTACGAGCAGTACTTC. Protein product: CASSGRGPYEQYF.